The T cell receptor beta chain under discussion was sequenced for a study of metastatic and nonmetastatic thyroid tumors. For the study at large: From malignant and benign thyroid patients, repertoires in blood and in tumor or nodule tissue were compared.

Of note for this clone: Its target is not known.

Findings and caveats of the study: Reportedly, malignant thyroid tumors had significantly higher TCR beta diversity than benign nodules, in blood and tumor.

Each patient went into thyroid surgery without having received any treatment. Under the authors' procedure: Researchers built a distant-metastasis classifier for papillary thyroid cancer that drew on CDR3 differences across clinicopathological groups. TCRdb re-called the PCR reads via MiXCR. These V and J calls rely on TCRdb rather than the paper's analysis. The sample holds roughly 30,000 clones, around 15% seen once. Germline V lookup: CDR1 SGHNT, CDR2 YENEEA. The CDR3 sequence is 15 residues long. V lost 7 bases, J lost 1 base, and 6 bases stayed unmatched. The clonotype was recovered from a female donor with papillary thyroid cancer or a benign thyroid nodule (not recorded which). Some clones in this sample may be carry-over from other donors' samples. The chain links TRBV11-3 to TRBJ2-3, with 9 bases matching TRBD2. The sample comprised blood. CDR3 sequence: CASIRGGAGTDTQYF. The CDR3 DNA reads as TGTGCCAGCATCCGCGGGGGGGCCGGCACAGATACGCAGTATTTT.